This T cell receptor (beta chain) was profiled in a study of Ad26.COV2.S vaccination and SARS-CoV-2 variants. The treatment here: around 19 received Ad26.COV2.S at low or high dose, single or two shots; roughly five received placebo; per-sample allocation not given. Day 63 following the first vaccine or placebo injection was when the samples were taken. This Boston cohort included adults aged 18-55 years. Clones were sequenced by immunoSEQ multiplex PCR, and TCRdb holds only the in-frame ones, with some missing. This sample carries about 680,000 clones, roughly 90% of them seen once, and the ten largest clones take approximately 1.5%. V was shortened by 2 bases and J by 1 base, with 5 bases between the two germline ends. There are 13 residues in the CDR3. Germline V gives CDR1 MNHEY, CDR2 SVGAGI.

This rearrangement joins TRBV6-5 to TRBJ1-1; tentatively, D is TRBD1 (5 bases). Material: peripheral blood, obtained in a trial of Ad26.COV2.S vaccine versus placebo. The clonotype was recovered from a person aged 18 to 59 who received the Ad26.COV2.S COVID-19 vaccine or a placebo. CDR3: CASSYDRNTEAFF. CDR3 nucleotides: TGTGCCAGCAGTTACGACAGGAACACTGAAGCTTTCTTT.